The next 26 T cell receptor beta chains were all read from a single sample in a study of blood T cell repertoires in COVID-19. Measured with immunoSEQ multiplex PCR; TCRdb has only the in-frame clones, and not every one. The sample includes about 29,000 clones, under 85% of them seen just once. Sequenced: peripheral blood. These receptors were obtained from a woman in her sixties or seventies with active or convalescent COVID-19.

The rearrangement joins TRBV28 to TRBJ1-5; the match to TRBD1 covers 8 bases. V lost 6 bases, J lost 7 bases, and 14 bases stayed unmatched. The CDR3 loop spans 16 amino acids. Germline values: CDR1 MDHEN, CDR2 SYDVKM. CDR3 residues: CASRGDRDRRAQPQHF. The CDR3 DNA follows: TGTGCCAGCAGGGGTGATCGGGACAGGCGAGCGCAGCCCCAGCATTTT.

This clone was seen a few times. The V gene is TRBV5-1, the J gene TRBJ1-1; the D is unclear. Germline CDR1 reads SGHRS; CDR2 reads YFSETQ. CDR3 length: 13 amino acids. V was trimmed by 0 bases and J by 8 bases, leaving 11 bases between them. This chain's CDR3 is CASSLVEGSEAFF. Written as DNA, the CDR3 is TGCGCCAGCAGCTTGGTTGAGGGCTCGGAAGCTTTCTTT.

The V and J genes are TRBV2 and TRBJ1-5; 7 bases are a match to TRBD1. Looked up from germline, CDR1 is SNHLY and CDR2 is FYNNEI. V lost 6 bases to trimming and J lost 0 bases; unmatched junction nucleotides: 17. The CDR3 totals 19 residues. CDR3: CASSHLPGQALTSNQPQHF. Written as DNA, the CDR3 is TGTGCCAGCAGCCACCTTCCCGGACAGGCTTTAACTAGCAATCAGCCCCAGCATTTT.

Only a few counts were recorded for this clone. The chain recombines TRBV6-2 or TRBV6-3 with TRBJ2-1; TRBD2 might be the D (6 bases). This CDR3 has 16 amino acids. Germline CDR1 MNHEY, CDR2 SVGEGT. Trimming removed 4 bases at V and 6 bases at J, with 19 bases between. This chain's CDR3 is CASSSPLASLSNEQFF. The CDR3 bases are TGTGCCAGCAGTTCGCCTCTAGCGTCCCTCAGCAATGAGCAGTTCTTC.

V and J are TRBV12-3 or TRBV12-4 and TRBJ1-2; maybe TRBD1 (6 bases). CDR3 length equals 13 residues. Between the trimmed V and J ends, which lost 6 bases and 2 bases, there was a span of 10 bases. The CDR3 DNA is TGTGCCAGCAGCGGTCAGGGGAACTATGGCTACACCTTC. This translates into CASSGQGNYGYTF.

The rearrangement uses TRBV15 and TRBJ2-1; the D gene is possibly TRBD2 (7 bases). Between the trimmed V and J ends, which lost 5 bases and 3 bases, there was a span of 17 bases. This CDR3 has 16 residues. Germline V gives CDR1 LNHNV, CDR2 YYDKDF (reference sequence). DNA of the CDR3: TGTGCCACCAGCGGGGGTTGGGGGGGCAACTACAATGAGCAGTTCTTC. Translating it yields CATSGGWGGNYNEQFF.

The V and J genes are TRBV19 and TRBJ1-5; D gene uncertain. The CDR3 has 14 amino acids. V was shortened by 1 base and J by 0 bases, with 4 bases between the two germline ends. Germline V gene sequence: CDR1 LNHDA, CDR2 SQIVND (reference sequence). The CDR3 loop reads CASSIVSSNQPQHF. CDR3 sequence (DNA): TGTGCCAGTAGTATAGTATCTAGCAATCAGCCCCAGCATTTT.

The chain has TRBV3-1 (or the pseudogene TRBV3-2) and TRBJ2-7, with D possibly being TRBD2 (6 bases). CDR1 is LGHDT and CDR2 is YNNKEL in the germline V gene (reference sequence). The CDR3 sequence is 14 residues long. Trimming shortened V by 2 bases and J by 6 bases, and 14 bases separated the two germline ends. As DNA, the CDR3 is TGTGCCAGCAGCCAACGGGGGACGGGCGGCGAGCAGTACTTC. Its translation: CASSQRGTGGEQYF.

This clone was detected only a few times. The V gene is TRBV30, the J gene TRBJ2-5; the D is unclear. Germline V gives CDR1 GTSNPN, CDR2 SVGIG (reference sequence). The CDR3 covers 11 residues. The ends were cut back, 0 bases at V and 9 bases at J, with 8 bases in the middle. The CDR3 spells CAWSVRVAQYF. The CDR3 DNA follows: TGTGCCTGGAGTGTACGGGTGGCCCAGTACTTC.

The chain uses TRBV30 and TRBJ2-3, with TRBD2 matching 13 bases. After removal of 3 bases from V and 6 bases from J, the junction contained 9 bases not matched to a gene. The CDR3 has 16 amino acids. Germline loops: CDR1 GTSNPN, CDR2 SVGIG (reference sequence). The CDR3 spells CAWSLGLAGDKDTQYF. The CDR3 nucleotides read TGTGCCTGGAGCCTTGGACTAGCGGGAGATAAGGATACGCAGTATTTT.

The rearrangement links TRBV7-2 to TRBJ1-6; a weak D match, TRBD1 (5 bases). The CDR3 contains 14 residues. Trimming cost V 1 base and J 7 bases, with 8 bases left between them. Germline V CDR1 and CDR2: SGHTA, FQGNSA. DNA for the CDR3: TGTGCCAGCAGCTTAGGTCCAGGGAATTCACCCCTCCACTTT. It yields the protein CASSLGPGNSPLHF.

This clone has just a few counts. The chain combines TRBV7-2 with TRBJ1-5; D call uncertain. Germline assignment: CDR1 SGHTA and CDR2 FQGNSA. Between the trimmed V and J ends, which lost 2 bases and 3 bases, there was a span of 5 bases. The CDR3 is 13 residues long. CDR3 DNA: TGTGCCAGCAGCTTATCCAACAATCAGCCCCAGCATTTT. Translated: CASSLSNNQPQHF.

This CDR3 is CASSLAQRSNTGELFF. The CDR3 DNA sequence: TGCGCCAGCAGCTTGGCCCAGCGTTCGAACACCGGGGAGCTGTTTTTT. The rearrangement joins TRBV5-1 to TRBJ2-2; D gene uncertain. The CDR3 consists of 16 residues. Trimming took 0 bases from V and 0 from J, leaving 9 bases between them. Germline CDR1 reads SGHRS; CDR2 reads YFSETQ.

The V and J genes are TRBV2 and TRBJ2-7; D is unresolved. The CDR3 is made up of 13 amino acids. V lost 4 bases and J lost 5, with 12 bases in between. Germline CDR1 SNHLY, CDR2 FYNNEI. DNA of the CDR3: TGTGCCAGCAGTGGTCATCGGTTCCACGAGCAGTACTTC. Its translation is CASSGHRFHEQYF.

The chain recombines TRBV7-2 with TRBJ2-2; no firm D call. Germline V gene sequence: CDR1 SGHTA, CDR2 FQGNSA. This CDR3 is 14 amino acids long. Trimming stripped 3 bases from V and 6 bases from J, with 11 bases between. The CDR3 here is CASSLLTASGELFF. The CDR3 DNA follows: TGTGCCAGCAGCTTGCTTACAGCATCCGGGGAGCTGTTTTTT.

This chain connects TRBV7-2 to TRBJ1-2, with D hard to call. Trimming shortened V by 5 bases and J by 8 bases, and 9 bases separated the two germline ends. Germline CDR1 is SGHTA and CDR2 is FQGNSA. This CDR3 comprises 11 residues. In DNA, the CDR3 is TGTGCCAGCAGCCCCAGGAAAGGCTACACCTTC. This codes for CASSPRKGYTF.

The chain couples TRBV7-9 to TRBJ1-4; D is unclear. Trimming stripped 5 bases from V and 7 bases from J, with 14 bases between. Per the germline V gene, CDR1 is SEHNR and CDR2 is FQNEAQ (reference sequence). This CDR3 contains 14 residues. CDR3 DNA sequence: TGTGCCAGCAGCCTTACGGGGTCCATTGAAAAACTGTTTTTT. Translated: CASSLTGSIEKLFF. Complete variable domain (other parts from reference TRBV7-9 and TRBJ1-4): DTGVSQNPRHKITKRGQNVTFRCDPISEHNRLYWYRQTLGQGPEFLTYFQNEAQLEKSRLLSDRFSAERPKGSFSTLEIQRTEQGDSAMYLCASSLTGSIEKLFFGSGTQLSVL.

This clone was picked up a small number of times. The chain couples TRBV7-9 to TRBJ1-6, with D perhaps matching TRBD1 (6 bases). CDR3 length: 14 residues. Trimming took 4 bases from V and 4 from J, leaving 8 bases between them. The germline CDR1 and CDR2 sequences are SEHNR and FQNEAQ (reference sequence). The DNA of the CDR3 is TGTGCCAGCAGCTGGGGGCCTTATAATTCACCCCTCCACTTT. The encoded protein is CASSWGPYNSPLHF.

The chain employs TRBV7-9 and TRBJ2-3; TRBD2 matches at 7 bases. CDR1 and CDR2 from the germline V gene are SEHNR and FQNEAQ (reference sequence). The trim removed 5 bases at V and 5 bases at J, leaving 16 bases unmatched. The CDR3 contains 17 residues. CDR3 sequence (DNA): TGTGCCAGCAGCCCCGCTAAAGTCATGGGGGGGGGAGATACGCAGTATTTT. Its protein is CASSPAKVMGGGDTQYF.

V usage is TRBV28 and J usage is TRBJ2-7; 7 bases fit TRBD1. V shed 9 bases and J 2 bases; nucleotides not matched to a gene: 4. CDR1 is MDHEN and CDR2 is SYDVKM in the germline V gene. The CDR3 contains 12 residues. The CDR3 DNA follows: TGTGCCAGTCGGGACAGACCCTACGAGCAGTACTTC. Protein sequence: CASRDRPYEQYF. The complete variable domain, with remaining parts taken from reference TRBV28 and TRBJ2-7, reads DVKVTQSSRYLVKRTGEKVFLECVQDMDHENMFWYRQDPGLGLRLIYFSYDVKMKEKGDIPEGYSVSREKKERFSLILESASTNQTSMYLCASRDRPYEQYFGPGTRLTVT.

The chain combines TRBV14 with TRBJ1-2, with 7 bases aligning to TRBD1. Unmatched junction bases numbered 2, after V lost 0 bases and J lost 4 bases. This CDR3 spans 14 amino acids. Per germline, CDR1 SGHDN and CDR2 FVKESK. The CDR3 DNA follows: TGTGCCAGCAGCCAAGATACAGGGGCCTATGGCTACACCTTC. It codes for CASSQDTGAYGYTF.

The chain carries TRBV15 and TRBJ1-5, with D tentatively TRBD1 (5 bases). Trimming left V 4 bases short and J 0 bases short, with 10 bases between. The V gene's germline CDR1 is LNHNV and CDR2 YYDKDF (reference sequence). The CDR3 runs to 15 residues. This CDR3 reads CATSIPGHSNQPQHF. CDR3 sequence (DNA): TGTGCCACCAGCATTCCAGGGCATAGCAATCAGCCCCAGCATTTT.

V usage is TRBV21-1 and J usage is TRBJ2-7; the table's D call, TRBD1, was not checked against the DNA. TRBV21-1 is described as a pseudogene. This CDR3 region has 12 residues. In nucleotides, the CDR3 is TGTGCCCCTGGGGACAGATCCTACGAGCAGTACTTC. Translation: CAPGDRSYEQYF.

CDR3 sequence: CASSPTSGGRGDEQFF. The CDR3 bases are TGTGCCAGCAGCCCGACTAGCGGGGGGCGGGGGGATGAGCAGTTCTTC. This chain connects TRBV7-2 to TRBJ2-1; 13 bases fit TRBD2. The ends lost 5 bases at V and 8 bases at J; junction bases unmatched: 9. CDR1 is SGHTA and CDR2 is FQGNSA in the germline V gene. The CDR3 sequence is 16 residues long.

The V call is TRBV7-2, the J call TRBJ2-1; a weak D match, TRBD2 (5 bases). Trimming removed 0 bases from V and 4 bases from J, with 13 bases in between. The length of the CDR3 is 16 residues. Germline CDR1 reads SGHTA; CDR2 reads FQGNSA. The CDR3: CASSLAVGVSYNEQFF. The CDR3 region has the DNA TGTGCCAGCAGCTTAGCGGTGGGAGTATCGTACAATGAGCAGTTCTTC.

This chain connects TRBV7-2 to TRBJ1-2; 10 bases align to TRBD1. V lost 1 base to trimming and J lost 6 bases; unmatched junction nucleotides: 11. The CDR3 has 17 residues. The V gene's germline CDR1 is SGHTA and CDR2 FQGNSA. In nucleotides, the CDR3 is TGTGCCAGCAGCTTAGACCGATCCGGGACAGGGGCTGATGGCTACACCTTC. Translation: CASSLDRSGTGADGYTF.